These T cell receptor beta chains were read from a single sample in a study of T-cell memory formation after mild COVID-19. TCRdb redid the calling of the 5' RACE reads with MiXCR, one entry per CDR3 protein. The repertoire includes around 200,000 distinct CDR3 sequences, roughly 10% of them detected once, and 3.5% to 4% sits in the top ten. Specimen: PBMCs or a T cell subset sorted from them (not recorded which). Source of these receptors: a man between 18 and 29 years old who had mild COVID-19 (a few samples of this study predate the infection). Cell type and time point are not known. Both conserved end residues are part of each CDR3. The D gene is left open where the match is weak. Clone size is stated in some rows and not others, as once, few, many or a class when expanded.

j_gene,v_gene,abundance,d_gene,CDR3nt,CDR3aa
TRBJ2-3,TRBV4-3,-,-,TGCGCCAGCAGCCAAGATTTGGCAGCCACAGATACGCAGTATTTT,CASSQDLAATDTQYF
TRBJ1-5,TRBV20-1,many,-,TGCAGTGCCCATGAGGGGCCCGGAGGGCCCCAGCATTTT,CSAHEGPGGPQHF
TRBJ1-1,TRBV5-1,few,-,TGCGCCAGCAGCCCGAGCTCGAGTGACACTGAAGCTTTCTTT,CASSPSSSDTEAFF
TRBJ2-3,TRBV7-2,few,-,TGTGCCAGCAGACGGACAGCCTCTAGCACAGATACGCAGTATTTT,CASRRTASSTDTQYF
TRBJ1-1,TRBV5-6,-,TRBD1,TGTGCCAGCAGATACACAGGGGGGAGCACTGAAGCTTTCTTT,CASRYTGGSTEAFF
TRBJ2-1,TRBV4-1,few,-,TGCGCCAGCACCCAGAGAGATAGCTACAATGAGCAGTTCTTC,CASTQRDSYNEQFF
TRBJ2-5,TRBV6-5,-,-,TGTGCCAGCAGTTACACGCGAGGGGGAACGGATCTGAAGACCCAGTACTTC,CASSYTRGGTDLKTQYF
TRBJ2-2,TRBV20-1,many,-,TGCAGTGCGCCCCGGACCGACACCGGGGAGCTGTTTTTT,CSAPRTDTGELFF
TRBJ1-5,TRBV12-3/TRBV12-4,many,TRBD1,TGTGCCAGCAGGCGACAGGGGGGTAATCAGCCCCAGCATTTT,CASRRQGGNQPQHF
TRBJ2-7,TRBV12-3/TRBV12-4,-,-,TGTGCCAGCAGTTTAGCGCTAACCCCGGGACGGATAACCTACGAGCAGTACTTC,CASSLALTPGRITYEQYF
TRBJ2-3,TRBV30,few,-,TGTGCCTGGAGCTTTCTGGATACGCAGTATTTT,CAWSFLDTQYF
TRBJ2-6,TRBV7-6,few,-,TGTGCCAGCAGCTCAGGACCGAGCTCTGGGGCCAACGTCCTGACTTTC,CASSSGPSSGANVLTF
TRBJ1-1,TRBV7-2,few,-,TGTGCCAGCAGTCAGGGCATGAACACTGAAGCTTTCTTT,CASSQGMNTEAFF
TRBJ2-3,TRBV6-2/TRBV6-3,few,TRBD2,TGTGCCAGCAGTTACACTAGCGGGGGCCTACGCATACCCGCAGATACGCAGTATTTT,CASSYTSGGLRIPADTQYF
TRBJ2-1,TRBV6-1,-,-,TGTGCCAGCAGTGACCCGGGGGCATCTGGAAATGAGCAGTTCTTC,CASSDPGASGNEQFF
TRBJ2-1,TRBV5-6,many,-,TGTGCCAGCAGCTTCATCGACAGGATCTCCGCTGAGCAGTTCTTC,CASSFIDRISAEQFF
TRBJ1-6,TRBV11-2,few,-,TGTGCCAGCAGCCCCTCGATAGGGGATTCACCCCTCCACTTT,CASSPSIGDSPLHF
TRBJ2-5,TRBV5-1,-,TRBD1,TGCGCCAGCAGCCTAAGACAGGGGGCTCTAGAAGAGACCCAGTACTTC,CASSLRQGALEETQYF
TRBJ2-5,TRBV5-1,many,-,TGCGCCAGCAGCTTGGGGGGCCAAGAGACCCAGTACTTC,CASSLGGQETQYF
TRBJ2-7,TRBV25-1,many,-,TGTGCCAGCAGTGAAGTTCGGGATGGCCTCTACGAGCAGTACTTC,CASSEVRDGLYEQYF
TRBJ2-1,TRBV7-2,-,-,TGTGCCAGCAGCTACCAGGGGGGAGACGAGCAGTTCTTC,CASSYQGGDEQFF
TRBJ1-4,TRBV20-1,few,TRBD1,TGCAGTGAGGGACAGGGTGACGAAAAACTGTTTTTT,CSEGQGDEKLFF
TRBJ1-6,TRBV20-1,-,-,TGCAGTGCTAGAGTGGGCAACCCATTAGGACCCCTCCACTTT,CSARVGNPLGPLHF
TRBJ2-3,TRBV3-1,few,-,TGTGCCAGCCCCCGGCGGGACACCGAGGTGGATACGCAGTATTTT,CASPRRDTEVDTQYF
TRBJ2-5,TRBV9,few,TRBD2,TGTGCCAGCAGCGTAGCCTGGCGGGGGGTTCAAGAGACCCAGTACTTC,CASSVAWRGVQETQYF